Presented here are 27 T cell receptor beta chains from one specimen sequenced in a study of T cell repertoires in cytomegalovirus infection (dated by TCRdb to between 2017 and 2020). No antigens are known for them. Taken with the paper, the label for treatment or condition translates to: in vitro stimulation with specific CMV peptide epitopes to enrich CMV-specific T cells. Data came from an Illumina HiSeq 1500. TCRdb took the public reads, trimmed them with fastp at Q25, ran MiXCR for clone calling and kept in-frame beta chains. Each entry is one CDR3 protein sequence, shown with its most common DNA and genes. The sample table lists 250,000 to 400,000 distinct CDR3 sequences, roughly 25% of them with a count of one. Roughly 13% of the sample goes to the ten largest clones. The sample consisted of cultured PBMCs, taken from culture after CMV antigen stimulation. These receptors all come from a human donor in good health (CMV status not recorded). Some clones in this sample may be carry-over from other donors' samples.

This clonotype has at least ten counts. This CDR3 reads CASSLVTGSYEQFF. CDR3 in DNA: TGTGCCAGCAGCTTAGTTACGGGAAGCTATGAGCAGTTCTTC. The chain uses TRBV7-6 and TRBJ2-1, with a weak D call TRBD2 (5 bases). CDR1 SGHVS and CDR2 FNYEAQ come from the germline V gene. The CDR3 has 14 amino acids. V shed 1 base and J shed 8 bases, with 12 bases lying between them.

This clonotype was observed a few times. The chain is built from TRBV11-2 and TRBJ1-1, with unresolved D. Trimming shortened V by 4 bases and J by 10 bases, and 13 bases separated the two germline ends. Per germline, CDR1 SGHAT and CDR2 FQNNGV. This CDR3 comprises 12 residues. The CDR3: CASSYGPGVAFF. The CDR3 DNA reads TGTGCCAGCAGCTACGGGCCCGGTGTAGCTTTCTTT.

In its sample, this clonotype was seen once. Germline is not matched at one junction end, which may reflect a read error. The rearrangement joins TRBV7-2 to TRBJ1-2; D is perhaps TRBD1 (5 bases). The CDR3 has 15 residues. In germline, CDR1 is SGHTA, CDR2 FQGNSA. CDR3 sequence (DNA): TGTGTCAGCAGCCGTCGGTGGGGGTCAAGCTATGGCTACACCTTC. It is translated as CVSSRRWGSSYGYTF. The full variable domain, completed using reference TRBV7-2 and TRBJ1-2, is GAGVSQSPSNKVTEKGKDVELRCDPISGHTALYWYRQSLGQGLEFLIYFQGNSAPDKSGLPSDRFSAERTGGSVSTLTIQRTQQEDSAVYLCVSSRRWGSSYGYTFGSGTRLTVV.

The chain carries TRBV11-2 and TRBJ2-3, with D possibly matching TRBD2 (5 bases). The ends were cut back, 5 bases at V and 5 bases at J, with 20 bases in the middle. Looked up from germline, CDR1 is SGHAT and CDR2 is FQNNGV. The CDR3 length is 16 residues. CDR3 residues: CASSSRLAGGGDTQYF. The DNA of the CDR3 is TGTGCCAGCAGCAGTAGATTAGCCGGAGGTGGAGATACGCAGTATTTT.

This clonotype was seen more than once but under ten times. The chain recombines TRBV7-9 with TRBJ1-2; tentatively, D is TRBD1 (6 bases). CDR3 size: 15 residues. The ends were cut back, 1 base at V and 4 bases at J, with 13 bases in the middle. Per the germline V gene, CDR1 is SEHNR and CDR2 is FQNEAQ (reference sequence). As DNA, the CDR3 is TGTGCCAGCAGCTTAGGGTCAGGGGTTGCCTATGGCTACACCTTC. Translating gives CASSLGSGVAYGYTF.

This clonotype has just a few counts. The chain uses TRBV11-3 and TRBJ2-2; D is possibly TRBD2 (5 bases). Germline lookup yields CDR1 SGHNT and CDR2 YENEEA. With 3 bases removed from V and 3 bases from J, the gap between germline ends came to 11 bases. CDR3 size: 15 residues. The CDR3 DNA is TGTGCCAGCAGCTTTGGACCCGGGGACACCGGGGAGCTGTTTTTT. Residues: CASSFGPGDTGELFF.

This clonotype was recorded at least ten times. The chain has TRBV19 and TRBJ2-7, with D maybe TRBD1 (5 bases). The V end was cut by 4 bases, the J end by 0 bases, with 10 bases between. The CDR3 extends over 14 amino acids. Germline V CDR1 and CDR2: LNHDA, SQIVND (reference sequence). The CDR3 DNA reads TGTGCCAGTAGTACAGGACACAGCTCCTACGAGCAGTACGTC. It translates to CASSTGHSSYEQYV.

This clonotype occurred many times. The gene calls are TRBV7-2 and TRBJ2-7; 7 bases line up with TRBD2. V shed 1 base and J 4 bases; nucleotides not matched to a gene: 4. The CDR3 is 14 residues long. Germline-derived CDR1 and CDR2 are SGHTA and FQGNSA. The CDR3 nucleotides are TGTGCCAGCAGCTTAGTGGGAGGGCCTTACGAGCAGTACGTC. Its translation is CASSLVGGPYEQYV.

The chain links TRBV20-1 to TRBJ2-1; tentatively, D is TRBD2 (6 bases). The CDR3 has 11 amino acids. Between the trimmed V and J ends, which lost 5 bases and 10 bases, there was a span of 12 bases. CDR1 is DFQATT and CDR2 is SNEGSKA in the germline V gene (reference sequence). CDR3 region: CSAPRRGEQFF. CDR3 bases: TGCAGTGCTCCCCGGCGGGGAGAGCAGTTCTTC.

The chain recombines TRBV7-2 with TRBJ2-1, with D possibly being TRBD1 (5 bases). Between the trimmed V and J ends, which lost 5 bases and 10 bases, there was a span of 24 bases. The CDR3 has 16 amino acids. From germline, CDR1 is SGHTA and CDR2 FQGNSA. Here the CDR3 reads CASSPEGANPSGEQFF. CDR3 bases: TGTGCCAGCAGCCCCGAAGGGGCTAACCCTTCCGGGGAGCAGTTCTTC.

This clonotype was detected only a few times. The CDR3 region has the DNA TGTGCCAGCAGCGGACGACACTTCGGGGGAAACACCATATATTTT. The encoded protein is CASSGRHFGGNTIYF. The chain couples TRBV9 to TRBJ1-3; D gene uncertain. CDR3 length equals 15 residues. The V end lost 3 bases, the J end lost 4 bases, and 14 bases lay between the germline ends. The germline V gene has CDR1 SGDLS and CDR2 YYNGEE.

This clonotype has at least ten counts. The V gene is TRBV7-2, the J gene TRBJ2-1, with 9 bases matching TRBD2. The CDR3 sequence is 16 residues long. J was trimmed by 7 bases and V by 5 bases; bases with no gene match: 12. Germline V CDR1 and CDR2: SGHTA, FQGNSA. Here the CDR3 DNA reads TGTGCCAGCAGCCCACCCGGCGGGAGGGCGGGGAATGAGCAGTTCTTC. This encodes CASSPPGGRAGNEQFF.

As DNA, the CDR3 is TGTGCCAGCAGTTTCGGGACAGGGATTTCCGAGCAGTACTTC. This translates into CASSFGTGISEQYF. This sequence joins TRBV27 and TRBJ2-7, with TRBD1 matching 9 bases. CDR1 is MNHEY and CDR2 is SMNVEV in the germline V gene (reference sequence). The CDR3 loop spans 14 amino acids. The J segment lost 6 bases and the V segment lost 3 bases, leaving 6 bases of the junction unmatched.

This clonotype was observed once. The chain combines TRBV7-9 with TRBJ1-3; 10 positions agree with TRBD1. Losses at the gene ends were 5 bases for V and 4 bases for J; bases not matched to a gene: 8. The CDR3 extends over 16 amino acids. CDR1 is SEHNR, CDR2 FQNEAQ, per germline (reference sequence). The CDR3 sequence: CASSTPDRGQGNTIYF. For the CDR3, the DNA is TGTGCCAGCAGCACACCCGACAGGGGGCAAGGAAACACCATATATTTT.

This sequence joins TRBV6-1 and TRBJ1-2; D gene uncertain. The CDR3 runs 13 residues. CDR1 and CDR2 (germline): MNHNS, SASEGT. The germline V and J ends were trimmed by 2 bases and 2 bases, with 6 bases remaining between them. The CDR3 nucleotides are TGTGCCAGCAGTGAAACCGGAAACTATGGCTACACCTTC. It is translated as CASSETGNYGYTF.

The chain uses TRBV30 and TRBJ1-1; D not resolved. Germline lookup yields CDR1 GTSNPN and CDR2 SVGIG (reference sequence). The CDR3 extends over 16 amino acids. Trimming removed 3 bases from V and 0 bases from J, with 17 bases in between. The CDR3 DNA reads TGTGCCTGGAGGGAGGTGGGCCTCACCCTGAACACTGAAGCTTTCTTT. This codes for CAWREVGLTLNTEAFF.

The V gene is TRBV6-4, the J gene TRBJ2-1; 10 bases line up with TRBD2. Trimming at V came to 3 bases and at J to 6 bases, leaving 2 bases not matched to a gene. CDR1 and CDR2 from the germline V gene are MRHNA and SNTAGT. The CDR3 extends over 14 amino acids. This CDR3 reads CASSEGTSVNEQFF. CDR3 nucleotide sequence: TGTGCCAGCAGTGAAGGGACTAGCGTCAATGAGCAGTTCTTC.

This chain connects TRBV4-2 to TRBJ2-2, with D uncertain. The V end lost 0 bases, the J end lost 5 bases, and 7 bases lay between the germline ends. The germline gives CDR1 LGHNA, CDR2 YNFKEQ. This CDR3 has 14 amino acids. The CDR3 nucleotides read TGTGCCAGCAGCCAAGAGGCTCGGACCGGGGAGCTGTTTTTT. Protein sequence: CASSQEARTGELFF.

Ten or more counts support this clonotype. V usage is TRBV6-2 or TRBV6-3 and J usage is TRBJ1-5, with D perhaps matching TRBD1 (5 bases). The V end lost 2 bases, the J end lost 3 bases, and 14 bases lay between the germline ends. Germline assignment: CDR1 MNHEY and CDR2 SVGEGT. The CDR3 loop spans 16 amino acids. CDR3 sequence: CASSYRVRQTNQPQHF. CDR3 sequence (DNA): TGTGCCAGCAGTTACCGGGTCCGACAGACCAATCAGCCCCAGCATTTT.

The sample holds many counts of this clonotype. The chain combines TRBV12-3 or TRBV12-4 with TRBJ2-5, with unresolved D. The V end lost 2 bases, the J end lost 2 bases, and 9 bases lay between the germline ends. The CDR3 covers 14 residues. CDR3 sequence reads: CASSLRAGQETQYF. The CDR3 DNA reads TGTGCCAGCAGTTTAAGGGCAGGACAAGAGACCCAGTACTTC.

The rearrangement uses TRBV6-2 or TRBV6-3 and TRBJ2-1, with D tentatively TRBD2 (7 bases). CDR1 and CDR2 from the germline V gene are MNHEY and SVGEGT. This CDR3 is built from 17 residues. The V gene lost 6 bases and the J gene lost 5 bases, with 23 bases spanning the gap. The CDR3 DNA reads TGTGCCAGCAGCCAATGGAGGGGGGGCTCTTACCACAATGAGCAGTTCTTC. It codes for CASSQWRGGSYHNEQFF.

The V and J genes are TRBV4-3 and TRBJ1-2, with 7 nucleotides matching TRBD1. The ends lost 4 bases at V and 4 bases at J; junction bases unmatched: 12. Germline assignment: CDR1 LGHNA and CDR2 YSLEER. CDR3 length: 16 residues. The CDR3 reads CASSRTEGAGGYGYTF. The CDR3 DNA reads TGCGCCAGCAGCCGAACAGAGGGGGCCGGCGGCTATGGCTACACCTTC.

The CDR3 DNA is TGCAGTGCTAGAGCTCCCGTGGTCCCTAATTCACCCCTCCACTTT. It yields the protein CSARAPVVPNSPLHF. The rearrangement joins TRBV20-1 to TRBJ1-6, with unresolved D. Per the germline V gene, CDR1 is DFQATT and CDR2 is SNEGSKA (reference sequence). Trimming cost V 1 base and J 6 bases, with 13 bases left between them. The CDR3 contains 15 residues.

This clonotype was detected a few times. V gene TRBV19 combines with J gene TRBJ2-3, with 7 nucleotides matching TRBD2. The length of the CDR3 is 15 residues. V lost 3 bases, J lost 4 bases, and 7 bases stayed unmatched. Germline V gene data show CDR1 as LNHDA and CDR2 as SQIVND (reference sequence). The CDR3: CASSIVGRDSDTQYF. The CDR3 DNA reads as TGTGCCAGTAGTATCGTGGGGAGGGATTCAGATACGCAGTATTTT.

The J gene is TRBJ1-2, the V gene TRBV6-2 or TRBV6-3, with 7 bases that match TRBD1. After removal of 2 bases from V and 7 bases from J, the junction contained 10 bases not matched to a gene. Germline V gene sequence: CDR1 MNHEY, CDR2 SVGEGT. The CDR3 covers 15 residues. CDR3 nucleotide sequence: TGTGCCAGCAGTTACCAGTGGGACAGATCTCCTGGCTACACCTTC. This codes for CASSYQWDRSPGYTF.

The J gene is TRBJ1-3, the V gene TRBV25-1; the D gene is possibly TRBD1 (5 bases). V was pared by 3 bases and J by 0 bases, with 9 bases between. This CDR3 has 15 amino acids. CDR1 and CDR2 from the germline V gene are MGHDK and SYGVNS. CDR3 DNA sequence: TGTGCCAGCAGTGAGGGACTGAACTCTGGAAACACCATATATTTT. Its protein is CASSEGLNSGNTIYF.

This clonotype occurred a few times. The chain recombines TRBV7-2 with TRBJ1-1; TRBD1 matches 8 bases. Per the germline V gene, CDR1 is SGHTA and CDR2 is FQGNSA. The CDR3 sequence is 16 residues long. V shed 1 base and J 4 bases; nucleotides not matched to a gene: 8. CDR3 DNA sequence: TGTGCCAGCAGCTTAGATCATGACAGGGGAATCACTGAAGCTTTCTTT. Its protein product is CASSLDHDRGITEAFF.